A selection of T cell receptor beta chains follows, all from one sample in a study of shared clonotypes between healthy human individuals. Sequencing was performed with immunoSEQ multiplex PCR; in TCRdb, only in-frame clones are kept and a portion is missing. The sample has 2 million to 2.5 million clones, under 97% seen once. Sequenced: naive CD4+ T cells sorted from blood. All receptors derive from a young man in good health. CDR3s leave out the opening cysteine and the closing phenylalanine or tryptophan. The order of the fields is V gene, J gene, CDR3 protein.

v_gene: TRBV29-1; j_gene: TRBJ1-1; CDR3aa: SVERDRNTEAF
v_gene: TRBV5-6; j_gene: TRBJ2-2; CDR3aa: ASSLVGGTGELF
v_gene: TRBV6-6; j_gene: TRBJ2-5; CDR3aa: ASSPPTGVEAQY
v_gene: TRBV30; j_gene: TRBJ2-2; CDR3aa: AWSVGGTGELF
v_gene: TRBV20-1; j_gene: TRBJ2-1; CDR3aa: SAYQGVQF
v_gene: TRBV12-5; j_gene: TRBJ2-2; CDR3aa: ASVAAGEVGELF
v_gene: TRBV27; j_gene: TRBJ1-6; CDR3aa: ASRSDREPYNSPLH
v_gene: TRBV7-8; j_gene: TRBJ2-5; CDR3aa: ASSLAGTIPETQY
v_gene: TRBV30; j_gene: TRBJ1-5; CDR3aa: AWKSGKDNQPQH
v_gene: TRBV28; j_gene: TRBJ1-4; CDR3aa: ASSSGPWGNEKLF
v_gene: TRBV29-1; j_gene: TRBJ2-6; CDR3aa: SVAVSSGANVLT
v_gene: TRBV30; j_gene: TRBJ2-2; CDR3aa: AWGTATGELF
v_gene: TRBV5-4; j_gene: TRBJ2-2; CDR3aa: ASSLGQGTTGELF
v_gene: TRBV5-6; j_gene: TRBJ1-2; CDR3aa: ASSLQGPGGYT
v_gene: TRBV19; j_gene: TRBJ1-1; CDR3aa: ASSTHTEAF
v_gene: TRBV19; j_gene: TRBJ1-4; CDR3aa: ASSNGQALNEKLF
v_gene: TRBV10-3; j_gene: TRBJ2-7; CDR3aa: AIGVAGDEQY
v_gene: TRBV7-3; j_gene: TRBJ2-6; CDR3aa: ASSLDRSGANVLT
v_gene: TRBV18; j_gene: TRBJ1-2; CDR3aa: ASSPRSVLGYGYT
v_gene: TRBV10-3; j_gene: TRBJ2-3; CDR3aa: AITVPNTDTQY
v_gene: TRBV5-6; j_gene: TRBJ2-5; CDR3aa: ASRLPGGGKETQY
v_gene: TRBV7-2; j_gene: TRBJ2-7; CDR3aa: ASSLVGTAGLAGAYEQY
v_gene: TRBV4-1; j_gene: TRBJ2-1; CDR3aa: ASSQVPTRSSYNEQF
v_gene: TRBV30; j_gene: TRBJ2-3; CDR3aa: AWSGGGPGTDTQY
v_gene: TRBV5-1; j_gene: TRBJ2-3; CDR3aa: ASSRSGSSDTQY
v_gene: TRBV7-2; j_gene: TRBJ1-4; CDR3aa: ASSLGPAMGEKLF
v_gene: TRBV9; j_gene: TRBJ2-3; CDR3aa: ASTQGGTDTQY
v_gene: TRBV6-9; j_gene: TRBJ1-3; CDR3aa: ASRRDKSYSGNTIY
v_gene: TRBV5-4; j_gene: TRBJ2-5; CDR3aa: ASSLKYQETQY
v_gene: TRBV11-2; j_gene: TRBJ1-3; CDR3aa: ASSPQTGHTIY
v_gene: TRBV10-3; j_gene: TRBJ2-3; CDR3aa: AITSGYTDTQY
v_gene: TRBV5-1; j_gene: TRBJ2-1; CDR3aa: ASSLVAGLGYNEQF
v_gene: TRBV30; j_gene: TRBJ1-2; CDR3aa: AWSFTTGGVSGYT
v_gene: TRBV10-2; j_gene: TRBJ2-5; CDR3aa: ASSEVAGGPLKTQY
v_gene: TRBV6-6; j_gene: TRBJ2-7; CDR3aa: ASSLGLAGGGHEQY
v_gene: TRBV25-1; j_gene: TRBJ1-2; CDR3aa: ASSGNGFRGGYT
v_gene: TRBV28; j_gene: TRBJ1-1; CDR3aa: ASSRPGGTEAF
v_gene: TRBV2; j_gene: TRBJ1-5; CDR3aa: ASSEQGRDNQPQH
v_gene: TRBV6-1; j_gene: TRBJ2-5; CDR3aa: ASRGAGRVPETQY
v_gene: TRBV5-1; j_gene: TRBJ1-1; CDR3aa: ASSLPATEAF
v_gene: TRBV19; j_gene: TRBJ1-5; CDR3aa: ASSILPDQPQH
v_gene: TRBV28; j_gene: TRBJ2-2; CDR3aa: ASSIGLAENTGELF
v_gene: TRBV10-3; j_gene: TRBJ1-1; CDR3aa: AISDGALNTEAF
v_gene: TRBV6-1; j_gene: TRBJ1-5; CDR3aa: ASSEMGYQPQH
v_gene: TRBV6-5; j_gene: TRBJ1-1; CDR3aa: ASSYSGLSPEAF
v_gene: TRBV5-1; j_gene: TRBJ2-5; CDR3aa: ASSPTTSGPNQY
v_gene: TRBV7-2; j_gene: TRBJ2-7; CDR3aa: ASSFTSGTYEQY
v_gene: TRBV6-1; j_gene: TRBJ1-1; CDR3aa: ASSALGGGTEAF
v_gene: TRBV11-2; j_gene: TRBJ2-1; CDR3aa: ASSLQGQTSNEQF
v_gene: TRBV5-1; j_gene: TRBJ1-1; CDR3aa: ASSPATTGNTEAF
v_gene: TRBV5-1; j_gene: TRBJ2-7; CDR3aa: ASSLVETLAHEQY
v_gene: TRBV18; j_gene: TRBJ2-7; CDR3aa: ASSPRAVAYEQY
v_gene: TRBV12-5; j_gene: TRBJ1-2; CDR3aa: ASATGGARGYT
v_gene: TRBV7-9; j_gene: TRBJ2-1; CDR3aa: ASSPKVGLAGIKGEQF
v_gene: TRBV11-2; j_gene: TRBJ1-4; CDR3aa: ASSARGGRAATNEKLF
v_gene: TRBV6-6; j_gene: TRBJ2-7; CDR3aa: ASSPGLSKY
v_gene: TRBV10-1; j_gene: TRBJ2-3; CDR3aa: ASSEGTRSTDTQY
v_gene: TRBV6-1; j_gene: TRBJ2-4; CDR3aa: ASSAAGQTKNIQY
v_gene: TRBV11-2; j_gene: TRBJ1-3; CDR3aa: ASRPPTGPGNTIY